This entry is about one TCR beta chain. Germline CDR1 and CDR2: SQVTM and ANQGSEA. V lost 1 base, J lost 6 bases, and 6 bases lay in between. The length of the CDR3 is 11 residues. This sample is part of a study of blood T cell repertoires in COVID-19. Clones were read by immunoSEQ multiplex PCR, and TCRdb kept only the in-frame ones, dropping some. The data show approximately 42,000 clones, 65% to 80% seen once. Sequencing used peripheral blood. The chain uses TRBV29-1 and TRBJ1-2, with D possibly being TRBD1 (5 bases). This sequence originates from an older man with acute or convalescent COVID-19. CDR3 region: CSVEGGDGYTF. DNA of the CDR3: TGCAGCGTTGAAGGGGGGGATGGCTACACCTTC.